Sequencing of this T cell receptor beta chain was carried out in a study of CD8 T cells in ankylosing spondylitis. Findings of the study overall: Ankylosing spondylitis blood appeared to carry a characteristic TCR beta motif of roughly 8 highly homologous variants.

CDR3 length equals 16 residues. Germline V CDR1 and CDR2: ENHRY, SYGVKD. V was pared by 2 bases and J by 2 bases, with 5 bases of the junction left unmatched. With regard to this clonotype: Its antigen is currently unknown.

5'-RACE, quantitative and with molecular barcodes, yielded the TCR beta libraries. TCRdb re-analysed the 5' RACE reads in MiXCR, keeping a single row per CDR3 protein. Of 250,000 or so distinct CDR3 sequences listed, approximately 20% are singletons. The sample was blood, either unsorted or a sorted T cell fraction (not recorded which). The chain has TRBV10-3 and TRBJ2-7, with 11 bases matching TRBD2. The TCR comes from a male donor with ankylosing spondylitis or in good health (not recorded which). CDR3 coding DNA: TGTGCCATCAGTGAGCCTGGGACTAGCGGACCCTACGAGCAGTACTTC. Encoded protein: CAISEPGTSGPYEQYF.